These T cell receptor beta chains were read from a single sample in a study of blood T cell repertoires in COVID-19. Profiled with immunoSEQ multiplex PCR; TCRdb holds only in-frame clones, not every one. The repertoire holds about 100,000 clones, around 90% seen once, with approximately 5.3% in the top ten. The sequenced material came from peripheral blood. All receptors come from a human donor in a cohort sampled during active COVID-19. The CDR3 runs from the conserved cysteine through the conserved F or W. The order of the fields is D gene, J gene, V gene, clone size, CDR3 DNA, CDR3 protein. D genes are given only for firm matches. The size field is filled for only some rows; it gives once, few, many or a size class.

.	TRBJ1-1	TRBV5-1	.	TGCGCCAGCAGCTTGGAGAGAGGAAGGATAAAGAACACTGAAGCTTTCTTT	CASSLERGRIKNTEAFF
TRBD1	TRBJ2-3	TRBV6-4	medium-sized	TGTGCCAGCAGTGACGGGACAGGGGCAGATACGCAGTATTTT	CASSDGTGADTQYF
TRBD2	TRBJ2-2	TRBV7-9	.	TGTGCCAGCAGCCCGTTTTTAGCGGGAGGCACCGGGGAGCTGTTTTTT	CASSPFLAGGTGELFF
TRBD1	TRBJ2-7	TRBV5-1	.	TGCGCCAGCAGCCCGCCTAGACAGGGAACGTCCTACGAGCAGTACTTC	CASSPPRQGTSYEQYF
TRBD1	TRBJ2-1	TRBV7-8	.	TGTGCCAGCAGCTCCGGGACAGGGGTCAATGAGCAGTTCTTC	CASSSGTGVNEQFF
TRBD2	TRBJ2-1	TRBV19	.	TGTGCCAGTAGTAGAAGGAGAGCGGGAGTAAAGGATTATGAGCAGTTCTTC	CASSRRRAGVKDYEQFF
.	TRBJ2-3	TRBV14	.	TGTGCCAGCAGCCAAGGAAGAAGCCGAGATACGCAGTATTTT	CASSQGRSRDTQYF
.	TRBJ2-1	TRBV27	.	TGTGCCAGCAGCTTGCGCGTTTACAATGAGCAGTTCTTC	CASSLRVYNEQFF
.	TRBJ1-5	TRBV4-1	few	TGCGCCAGCAGCCAAGCCCCCTCGGGACTGAACAATCAGCCCCAGCATTTT	CASSQAPSGLNNQPQHF
TRBD2	TRBJ2-2	TRBV5-1	once	TGCGCCAGCAGCCCAGAAGCGGGGTTTCGTATCGGGGAGCTGTTTTTT	CASSPEAGFRIGELFF
.	TRBJ1-5	TRBV9	.	TGTGCCAGCACCGAAGGACTTTCCAATCAGCCCCAGCATTTT	CASTEGLSNQPQHF
.	TRBJ1-4	TRBV19	.	TGTGCCAGTAGTTTCATGACAGGACCAAATGAAAAACTGTTTTTT	CASSFMTGPNEKLFF
.	TRBJ1-6	TRBV19	.	TGTGCCAGTAGTATAGGCGGCAGTATCAATTCACCCCTCCACTTT	CASSIGGSINSPLHF
.	TRBJ2-2	TRBV28	.	TGTGCCATCAGGCAGGGAGGAGGCGGGGAGCTGTTTTTT	CAIRQGGGGELFF
TRBD1	TRBJ1-2	TRBV5-1	.	TGCGCCAGCACCGAGGACAGGGGCTATGGCTACACCTTC	CASTEDRGYGYTF
TRBD1	TRBJ1-2	TRBV6-6	once	TGTGCCAGCAGACCGGGGGCAGGGGGCTTGGACTATGGCTACACCTTC	CASRPGAGGLDYGYTF
TRBD1	TRBJ2-3	TRBV10-3	.	TGTGCCATCAGCCTTGGACAGGGAACAGATACGCAGTATTTT	CAISLGQGTDTQYF
.	TRBJ2-7	TRBV7-6	.	TGTGCCAGCAGCTTTGCCGGGACTCGCTACGAGCAGTACTTC	CASSFAGTRYEQYF
TRBD1	TRBJ1-4	TRBV5-1	.	TGCGCCAGCGCGATCTCAGGGGGTAATGAAAAACTGTTTTTT	CASAISGGNEKLFF
TRBD1	TRBJ1-1	TRBV6-6	.	TGTGCCAGCAGCGCACAGGGGGAAGCTGAAGCTTTCTTT	CASSAQGEAEAFF
TRBD2	TRBJ2-1	TRBV11-2	.	TGTGCCAGCAGCTTAACCCGACTAGCGGGAGGCAATGAGCAGTTCTTC	CASSLTRLAGGNEQFF
TRBD2	TRBJ2-3	TRBV19	.	TGTGCCAGTAGTAGACCCCCGCTAGCGGGTTCCTCAGATACGCAGTATTTT	CASSRPPLAGSSDTQYF
TRBD2	TRBJ2-7	TRBV27	.	TGTGCCAGCAGTTTATCAGGGGGTCGAGCGGGAGGAGGCGAGCAGTACTTC	CASSLSGGRAGGGEQYF